A single TCR beta chain is shown here with its context. Its antigen is currently unknown. V shed 4 bases and J 6 bases; nucleotides not matched to a gene: 8. CDR1 is SGHTA and CDR2 is FQGTGA in the germline V gene. The CDR3 contains 14 residues. TCRdb keeps only in-frame clones here, not all; method: immunoSEQ multiplex PCR. The sample holds some 60,000 clones, 94% seen once. This entry is derived from a study of human versus mouse CDR3 diversity and MHC coevolution. Overall study results and limits: Compared with mice, human CDR3s carried more deletions and insertions on average.

Sorting isolated naive CD4 T cells lacking CD45RO and expressing CD62L. The V and J genes are TRBV7-3 and TRBJ1-1; 7 nucleotides match TRBD1. The receptor comes from a person in their 60s in good health. Material: naive CD4+ T cells from blood. Described subset: CD45RO-negative CD62L-positive naive CD4 T cells. In DNA form, the CDR3 reads TGTGCCAGCAGCTCGACAGGGAGGCCCTCTGAAGCTTTCTTT. Amino acids: CASSSTGRPSEAFF.